This T cell receptor beta chain was sequenced during a study of T cells in Graves' hyperthyroidism and ophthalmopathy. This clonotype was counted between two and nine times. The investigators amplified TCR beta CDR3 regions from RNA transcripts. The primer set for the first-round RT-PCR of the TCR CDR3 was HTBI. TCRdb passed the multiplex PCR reads through MiXCR, listing each CDR3 protein once. Counted here are fewer than 200,000 distinct CDR3 sequences, 8% to 9.5% occurring once; the ten biggest clones make up around 20%. CDR3 length equals 17 residues. Trimming removed 0 bases from V and 1 base from J; junction bases left unmatched: 5. Germline V lookup: CDR1 MNHEY, CDR2 SMNVEV (reference sequence). Recently diagnosed hyperthyroidism of less than 2 months' duration affected patients aged 18 to 65.

The receptor was isolated from a woman under 30 with Graves' hyperthyroidism that later progressed to Graves' ophthalmopathy. V is TRBV27 and J is TRBJ2-2, with 7 bases that match TRBD2. Sequences were obtained from blood. For the CDR3, the DNA is TGTGCCAGCAGTTTATCGGCTAGCGGAAGGAACACCGGGGAGCTGTTTTTT. It is translated as CASSLSASGRNTGELFF.